This TCR beta chain was captured by sequencing in a study of shared clonotypes between healthy human individuals. Note on this clone: What it recognizes is unknown.

For every subset, genomic DNA was evenly distributed across several immunoSEQ plates. Data came from immunoSEQ multiplex PCR; TCRdb stores just in-frame clones and leaves some out. In the table there are 1.4 million to 1.5 million clones, roughly 96% of which are singletons. The investigators split CD4+ cells into a CD45RA+ naive subset and a CD45RA-negative memory subset. From germline, CDR1 is MNHNY and CDR2 SVGAGI (reference sequence). Trimming took off 0 bases at V and 1 base at J, with 6 bases between the two ends. CDR3 size: 14 residues. General observations from the study: Estimated richness was generally greater in naive than memory subsets. Sorted-subset samples were not fully sequenced, rarefaction indicated.

The source of this sequence is a man between 25 and 39 years old in good health. The V gene is TRBV6-6, the J gene TRBJ1-2; D ambiguous. Sequenced input: naive CD4+ T cells sorted from blood. The sample's subset: CD45RA+ positively selected. The CDR3 protein is CASSYSSDNYGYTF. The CDR3 DNA sequence: TGTGCCAGCAGTTACTCAAGTGATAACTATGGCTACACCTTC.